These 21 T cell receptor beta chains were all obtained from the same sample, sequenced in a study of identical twins. TCRdb re-called the 5' RACE reads with MiXCR, one entry per CDR3 protein. The data hold 400,000 to 550,000 distinct CDR3 sequences, with 14% observed a single time. Another study also made use of these data, one on yellow fever vaccine responses in identical twins.

Source material: CD4+ T cells sorted from blood. These TCRs come from a woman younger than 30 in good health.

This clonotype turned up a few times. The rearrangement uses TRBV11-1 and TRBJ2-2; the match to TRBD1 covers 10 bases. Looked up from germline, CDR1 is SGHAT and CDR2 is FQDESV (reference sequence). Germline trimming cut 5 bases from V and 4 bases from J; bases unmatched to any gene: 13. The CDR3 runs to 18 residues. As DNA, the CDR3 is TGTGCCAGCAGCCGCTTAAACCCGGGACAGGGGTCCACCGGGGAGCTGTTTTTT. Protein sequence: CASSRLNPGQGSTGELFF.

This clonotype was seen a few times. The chain combines TRBV12-3 or TRBV12-4 with TRBJ2-2; D unclear. The CDR3 length is 18 residues. The ends were cut back, 4 bases at V and 0 bases at J, with 18 bases in the middle. The CDR3 region has the DNA TGTGCCAGCAGTTGGGCGTTAAAGGTCCCGGCGAACACCGGGGAGCTGTTTTTT. This encodes CASSWALKVPANTGELFF.

A few counts support this clonotype. The chain uses TRBV11-2 and TRBJ2-4; D is possibly TRBD2 (5 bases). Trimming cost V 3 bases and J 0 bases, with 9 bases left between them. The CDR3 totals 15 residues. Germline V gene lookup returns CDR1 SGHAT and CDR2 FQNNGV. CDR3 sequence: CASSFGETAKNIQYF. CDR3 DNA sequence: TGTGCCAGCAGCTTTGGGGAGACAGCCAAAAACATTCAGTACTTC. Looking up the rest from reference TRBV11-2 and TRBJ2-4 gives the full variable domain: EAGVAQSPRYKIIEKRQSVAFWCNPISGHATLYWYQQILGQGPKLLIQFQNNGVVDDSQLPKDRFSAERLKGVDSTLKIQPAKLEDSAVYLCASSFGETAKNIQYFGAGTRLSVL.

This clonotype was picked up many times. This chain connects TRBV24-1 to TRBJ2-5; 9 bases match TRBD1. CDR3 length: 15 amino acids. Per germline, CDR1 KGHDR and CDR2 SFDVKD. J was trimmed by 5 bases and V by 3 bases; bases with no gene match: 6. CDR3: CATSDPGTGRETQYF. CDR3 sequence (DNA): TGTGCCACCAGTGATCCAGGGACAGGGCGGGAGACCCAGTACTTC.

The chain couples TRBV3-1 to TRBJ2-2; no clear D. Germline values: CDR1 LGHDT, CDR2 YNNKEL (reference sequence). With 4 bases removed from V and 2 bases from J, the gap between germline ends came to 11 bases. This CDR3 has 15 residues. CDR3 in DNA: TGTGCCAGCAGCCCCGTAAGATTTAACACCGGGGAGCTGTTTTTT. Its translation: CASSPVRFNTGELFF.

This clonotype was counted only a few times. This chain joins TRBV11-2 and TRBJ2-5, with no clear D. Germline CDR1 SGHAT, CDR2 FQNNGV. Trimming removed 0 bases at V and 5 bases at J, with 10 bases between. The CDR3 contains 14 residues. In DNA, the CDR3 is TGTGCCAGCAGCTTAGATCGTTCCAGGGAGACCCAGTACTTC. Translating it yields CASSLDRSRETQYF.

The table lists this clonotype with many counts. The rearrangement uses TRBV12-3 or TRBV12-4 and TRBJ1-1; no reliable D call. V was pared by 0 bases and J by 5 bases, with 7 bases between. CDR3 length: 13 amino acids. CDR3 nucleotide sequence: TGTGCCAGCAGTTTAGCAGGGCTAACTGAAGCTTTCTTT. It encodes CASSLAGLTEAFF.

This sequence joins TRBV28 and TRBJ2-7; tentatively, D is TRBD1 or TRBD2 (6 bases each). The CDR3 extends over 15 amino acids. Germline CDR1 MDHEN, CDR2 SYDVKM. V was pared by 7 bases and J by 0 bases, with 16 bases between. Here the CDR3 DNA reads TGTGCCAGCACACCCCGCGGGACATCCTCCTACGAGCAGTACTTC. Its protein is CASTPRGTSSYEQYF.

In its sample, this clonotype was seen a few times. The chain is built from TRBV6-5 and TRBJ2-1; 7 bases agree with TRBD1. The CDR3 spans 15 residues. Trimming took 4 bases from V and 0 from J; bases not matched to a gene: 3. Germline assignment: CDR1 MNHEY and CDR2 SVGAGI. The CDR3 bases are TGTGCCAGCAGTTCGGGACAGATCTCCTACAATGAGCAGTTCTTC. Amino acid sequence: CASSSGQISYNEQFF.

The chain uses TRBV24-1 and TRBJ2-5, with 11 positions matching TRBD2. The germline gives CDR1 KGHDR, CDR2 SFDVKD. The V gene end was trimmed by 5 bases and the J gene end by 5 bases; junction bases not matched to a gene: 9. The CDR3 totals 16 residues. CDR3: CATSVRTSGFYETQYF. Here the CDR3 DNA reads TGTGCCACCAGTGTCCGGACTAGCGGGTTCTATGAGACCCAGTACTTC.

This chain connects TRBV4-3 to TRBJ2-7; 14 bases align to TRBD2. Looked up from germline, CDR1 is LGHNA and CDR2 is YSLEER. This CDR3 comprises 16 residues. V lost 3 bases, J lost 0 bases, and 1 base stayed unmatched. CDR3 sequence reads: CASSQGTSGGSYEQYF. CDR3 DNA: TGCGCCAGCAGCCAGGGGACTAGCGGGGGCTCCTACGAGCAGTACTTC.

This chain links TRBV27 with TRBJ2-5; 10 bases map to TRBD1. Per the germline V gene, CDR1 is MNHEY and CDR2 is SMNVEV (reference sequence). J was trimmed by 7 bases and V by 5 bases; bases with no gene match: 4. This CDR3 spans 13 amino acids. CDR3 DNA: TGTGCCAGCAGTCCGACAGGGGGCGTGACCCAGTACTTC. As protein: CASSPTGGVTQYF.

The chain joins TRBV4-2 to TRBJ2-1, with TRBD2 matching over 11 bases. Germline loops: CDR1 LGHNA, CDR2 YNFKEQ. The junction had 11 bases not matched to a gene; V was cut back by 0 bases and J by 1 base. CDR3 length: 20 amino acids. The CDR3 DNA reads as TGTGCCAGCAGCCAAGAGCCTCTAGCGGGGGGTTTCCTTTCCTACAATGAGCAGTTCTTC. Translated: CASSQEPLAGGFLSYNEQFF.

The genes are TRBV5-1 and TRBJ2-5; the D gene could be TRBD1 or TRBD2 (7 bases each). The length of the CDR3 is 16 residues. Trimming removed 0 bases from V and 5 bases from J, with 17 bases in between. Germline values: CDR1 SGHRS, CDR2 YFSETQ. CDR3: CASSLAPAGQSETQYF. The CDR3 DNA is TGCGCCAGCAGCTTGGCCCCAGCGGGACAGTCGGAGACCCAGTACTTC.

This chain connects TRBV12-3 or TRBV12-4 to TRBJ2-7; 7 bases are shared with TRBD1. V gave up 6 bases and J gave up 0 bases; unmatched junction bases: 8. The CDR3 has 15 residues. This CDR3 is CASSTNRGDSYEQYF. As DNA, the CDR3 is TGTGCCAGCAGCACTAACAGGGGAGACTCCTACGAGCAGTACTTC.

The chain carries TRBV30 and TRBJ2-7, with TRBD2 matching over 8 bases. Germline V lookup: CDR1 GTSNPN, CDR2 SVGIG (reference sequence). Trimming removed 8 bases from V and 3 bases from J; junction bases left unmatched: 3. This CDR3 is 11 amino acids long. The CDR3 DNA reads TGTGCCGGGGCGGGAGGCTACGAGCAGTACTTC. As protein: CAGAGGYEQYF.

The chain joins TRBV4-1 to TRBJ1-2, with D tentatively TRBD1 (5 bases). Germline CDR1 reads MGHRA; CDR2 reads YSYEKL. Trimming left V 4 bases short and J 11 bases short, with 20 bases between. This CDR3 contains 14 residues. CDR3 bases: TGCGCCAGCAGCCGCGCAAAGGAGGAGGGGAGGTACACCTTC. It is translated as CASSRAKEEGRYTF.

This rearrangement joins TRBV5-1 to TRBJ1-6; 8 bases are shared with TRBD1. CDR3 length equals 12 residues. J lost 13 bases, V lost 4 bases, and 4 bases had no gene match. Germline V CDR1 and CDR2: SGHRS, YFSETQ. CDR3 DNA sequence: TGCGCCAGCAGCCTGGACAGGGAGCCCCTCCACTTT. Translating gives CASSLDREPLHF.

The chain couples TRBV6-2 or TRBV6-3 to TRBJ1-2, with D uncertain. Trimming removed 4 bases at V and 2 bases at J, with 14 bases between. Per germline, CDR1 MNHEY and CDR2 SVGEGT. The CDR3 covers 15 residues. The CDR3, as DNA: TGTGCCAGCAGTTCTTTTTTGCGCAGGAACTATGGCTACACCTTC. Translating it yields CASSSFLRRNYGYTF.

This clonotype has more than one count but fewer than ten. CDR3: CATSRDPPGGLSSYEQYF. CDR3 DNA: TGTGCCACCAGCAGAGATCCCCCTGGGGGATTAAGCTCCTACGAGCAGTACTTC. The genes are TRBV15 and TRBJ2-7; D is tentatively TRBD1 or TRBD2 (5 bases each). This CDR3 spans 18 amino acids. V was pared by 0 bases and J by 0 bases, with 18 bases between. Germline V gene sequence: CDR1 LNHNV, CDR2 YYDKDF (reference sequence).

The gene calls are TRBV2 and TRBJ1-5; the D gene is possibly TRBD1 (5 bases). Germline V gene data show CDR1 as SNHLY and CDR2 as FYNNEI. The V end was cut by 10 bases, the J end by 1 base, with 17 bases between. CDR3 length equals 15 residues. CDR3 amino acids: CATRKTESSNQPQHF. As DNA, the CDR3 is TGTGCCACCAGAAAGACAGAATCGAGCAATCAGCCCCAGCATTTT.